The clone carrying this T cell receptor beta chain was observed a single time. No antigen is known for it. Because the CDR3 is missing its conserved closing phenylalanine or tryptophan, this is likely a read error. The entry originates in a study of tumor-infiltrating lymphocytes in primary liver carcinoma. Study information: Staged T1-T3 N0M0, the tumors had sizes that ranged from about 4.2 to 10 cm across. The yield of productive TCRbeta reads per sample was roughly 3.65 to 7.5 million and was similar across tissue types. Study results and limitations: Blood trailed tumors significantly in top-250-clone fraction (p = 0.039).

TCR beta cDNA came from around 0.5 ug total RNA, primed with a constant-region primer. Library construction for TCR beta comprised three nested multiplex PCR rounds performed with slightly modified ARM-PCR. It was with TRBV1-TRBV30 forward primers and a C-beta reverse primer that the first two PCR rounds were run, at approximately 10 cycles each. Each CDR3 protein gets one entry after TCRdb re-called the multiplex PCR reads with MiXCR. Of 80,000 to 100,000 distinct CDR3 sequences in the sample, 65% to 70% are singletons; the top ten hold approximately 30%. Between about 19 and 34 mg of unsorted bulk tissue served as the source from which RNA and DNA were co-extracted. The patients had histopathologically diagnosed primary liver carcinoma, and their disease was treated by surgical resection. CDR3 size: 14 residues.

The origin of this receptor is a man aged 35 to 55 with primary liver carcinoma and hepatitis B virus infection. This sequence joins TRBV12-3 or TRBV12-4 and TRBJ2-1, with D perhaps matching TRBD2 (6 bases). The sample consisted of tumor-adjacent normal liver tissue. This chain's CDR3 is CVSSSTGTSDEQFL. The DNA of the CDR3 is TGTGTCAGCAGTAGTACCGGGACTTCCGATGAGCAGTTCTTA.